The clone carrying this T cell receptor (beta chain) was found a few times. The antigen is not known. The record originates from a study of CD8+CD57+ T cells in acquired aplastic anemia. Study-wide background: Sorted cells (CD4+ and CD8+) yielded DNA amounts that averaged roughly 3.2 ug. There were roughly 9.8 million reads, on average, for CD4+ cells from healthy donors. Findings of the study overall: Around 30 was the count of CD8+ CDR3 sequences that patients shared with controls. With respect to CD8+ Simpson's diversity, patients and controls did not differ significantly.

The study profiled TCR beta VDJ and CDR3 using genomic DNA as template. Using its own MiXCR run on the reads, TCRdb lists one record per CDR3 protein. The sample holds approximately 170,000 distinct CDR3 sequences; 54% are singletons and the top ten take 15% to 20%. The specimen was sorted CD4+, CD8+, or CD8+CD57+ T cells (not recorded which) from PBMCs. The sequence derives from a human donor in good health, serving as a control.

CDR3 sequence reads: CASSLGSGGAEYEQYF. The CDR3 DNA reads TGTGCCAGCAGCTTAGGGAGCGGGGGGGCCGAGTACGAGCAGTACTTC. This chain uses TRBV11-2 with TRBJ2-7; TRBD2 aligns across 10 bases. Germline-derived CDR1 and CDR2 are SGHAT and FQNNGV. V trimming: 1 base; J trimming: 4 bases; junction bases outside the gene matches: 7. This CDR3 has 16 residues. The full variable domain, rest sourced from reference TRBV11-2 and TRBJ2-7, is EAGVAQSPRYKIIEKRQSVAFWCNPISGHATLYWYQQILGQGPKLLIQFQNNGVVDDSQLPKDRFSAERLKGVDSTLKIQPAKLEDSAVYLCASSLGSGGAEYEQYFGPGTRLTVT.